This is a list of T cell receptor beta chains from one sample in a study of cytomegalovirus exposure and HLA in healthy donors. Clones were sequenced by immunoSEQ multiplex PCR, and TCRdb holds only the in-frame ones, with some missing. The sample shows approximately 110,000 clones, around 70% of them seen only once. The sample taken for sequencing was PBMCs. These receptors were taken from a man between 40 and 49 years old in good health and CMV-seropositive. CDR3s include the opening cysteine and the closing phenylalanine or tryptophan. Fields, in order: V gene, D gene, clone size, J gene, CDR3 protein, CDR3 DNA. A D gene is named only where the DNA matches it firmly. Rows give clone size only sometimes, using once, few, many, or a class for an expanded clone.

TRBV14,TRBD2,few,TRBJ2-1,CASSHPTSGSYNEQFF,TGTGCCAGCAGCCATCCGACTAGCGGGAGCTACAATGAGCAGTTCTTC
TRBV25-1,TRBD2,.,TRBJ2-5,CASSVSGSQETQYF,TGTGCCAGCAGTGTTAGCGGGAGCCAAGAGACCCAGTACTTC
TRBV5-4,.,.,TRBJ2-1,CASSLRQGSNEQFF,TGTGCCAGCAGCTTGCGCCAGGGAAGCAATGAGCAGTTCTTC
TRBV2,TRBD1,.,TRBJ2-3,CASRGQGPDTQYF,TGTGCCAGCAGGGGACAGGGGCCAGATACGCAGTATTTT
TRBV5-4,TRBD1,once,TRBJ2-2,CASSPGGQGAPGELFF,TGTGCCAGCAGCCCTGGCGGGCAGGGGGCGCCCGGGGAGCTGTTTTTT
TRBV5-4,.,once,TRBJ2-5,CASSLEIRDTASPQETQYF,TGTGCCAGCAGCTTGGAGATCAGGGACACAGCATCCCCACAAGAGACCCAGTACTTC
TRBV23-1,.,once,TRBJ1-5,CASSPPQGGNNQPQHF,TGCGCCAGCAGTCCTCCACAGGGCGGCAACAATCAGCCCCAGCATTTT
TRBV2,.,.,TRBJ1-5,CASRGIQGSNQPQHF,TGTGCCAGCAGGGGGATTCAGGGGAGCAATCAGCCCCAGCATTTT
TRBV7-9,TRBD2,few,TRBJ2-5,CASSLGTSGRHQETQYF,TGTGCCAGCAGCTTAGGGACTAGCGGGAGGCACCAAGAGACCCAGTACTTC
TRBV4-3,.,.,TRBJ1-1,CASSQGLENTEAFF,TGCGCCAGCAGCCAAGGCCTAGAGAACACTGAAGCTTTCTTT
TRBV15,TRBD2,.,TRBJ2-1,CATSRDLGLAGWQFF,TGTGCCACCAGCAGAGATCTAGGACTAGCCGGGTGGCAGTTCTTC
TRBV19,TRBD2,.,TRBJ2-7,CASSDTSGSDFYEQYF,TGTGCCAGTAGTGACACTAGCGGGAGTGATTTCTACGAGCAGTACTTC
TRBV7-9,.,.,TRBJ2-1,CASSLAANEQFF,TGTGCCAGCAGCTTAGCAGCGAATGAGCAGTTCTTC
TRBV6-4,TRBD1,.,TRBJ1-2,CASSPQRQGAYGYTF,TGTGCCAGCAGCCCCCAACGGCAGGGGGCCTATGGCTACACCTTC
TRBV6-5,.,.,TRBJ1-2,CASRPGDYGYTF,TGTGCCAGCAGACCAGGGGACTATGGCTACACCTTC
TRBV7-3,.,.,TRBJ2-1,CASSLIDSNEQFF,TGTGCCAGCAGCTTAATCGATAGTAATGAGCAGTTCTTC
TRBV5-1,.,.,TRBJ1-2,CASSLGTGYGYTF,TGCGCCAGCAGCTTGGGAACAGGTTATGGCTACACCTTC
TRBV28,TRBD1,.,TRBJ2-7,CASRSDRALSYEQYF,TGTGCCAGCAGATCAGACAGGGCCTTATCCTACGAGCAGTACTTC